A selection of T cell receptor beta chains follows, all from one sample in a study of cytomegalovirus exposure and HLA in healthy donors. Only in-frame clones appear in the TCRdb table, and some are missing; sequencing was by immunoSEQ multiplex PCR. The sample has approximately 90,000 clones; approximately 71% are singletons. The sequencing input was PBMCs. These receptors all come from a man aged 25 to 45 in good health and CMV-seronegative. Both conserved end residues are part of each CDR3. Each record gives: D gene, J gene, clone size, V gene, CDR3 protein, CDR3 DNA. The D gene is left open where the match is weak. Size is omitted from some rows. Given values are once, few, many or a class for expanded clones.

TRBD2 TRBJ2-1 . TRBV28 CASSSELAGVRNEQFF TGTGCCAGCAGTTCAGAACTAGCGGGAGTTCGAAATGAGCAGTTCTTC
. TRBJ1-6 few TRBV7-2 CASSPNSVGNYNSPLHF TGTGCCAGCAGCCCAAATTCAGTGGGCAACTATAATTCACCCCTCCACTTT
. TRBJ2-2 . TRBV7-9 CASSLVPVNTGELFF TGTGCCAGCAGCTTAGTGCCGGTGAACACCGGGGAGCTGTTTTTT
. TRBJ2-7 . TRBV5-1 CASSLGGLAYEQYF TGCGCCAGCAGCTTGGGGGGACTTGCCTACGAGCAGTACTTC
. TRBJ2-1 few TRBV11-2 CASSFAYNEQFF TGTGCCAGCAGCTTCGCCTACAATGAGCAGTTCTTC
. TRBJ1-6 . TRBV28 CASSLAGQSYNSPLHF TGTGCCAGCAGTTTAGCAGGGCAATCCTATAATTCACCCCTCCACTTT
. TRBJ2-1 . TRBV7-6 CASSSSTVVLVENEQFF TGTGCCAGCAGCTCGTCAACCGTAGTGCTTGTAGAGAATGAGCAGTTCTTC
. TRBJ2-2 . TRBV5-1 CASSLGRADRPGKLFF TGCGCCAGCAGCTTGGGACGGGCCGACCGCCCCGGGAAGCTGTTTTTT
TRBD2 TRBJ2-5 . TRBV9 CASSASAGGPETQYF TGTGCCAGCAGCGCCTCAGCGGGGGGGCCAGAGACCCAGTACTTC
TRBD2 TRBJ2-3 few TRBV19 CASSLAGVSTDTQYF TGTGCCAGTAGTCTAGCGGGAGTGAGCACAGATACGCAGTATTTT
. TRBJ1-5 once TRBV7-9 CASSLVGGYSNQPQHF TGTGCCAGCAGCTTAGTAGGGGGTTATAGCAATCAGCCCCAGCATTTT
TRBD2 TRBJ2-7 . TRBV5-1 CVSSLGGTSGSEQYF TGCGTCAGCAGCTTGGGCGGGACTAGTGGAAGCGAGCAGTACTTC
TRBD1 TRBJ2-1 . TRBV28 CASSRAGTGSYNEQFF TGTGCCAGCAGTCGCGCCGGGACAGGATCCTACAATGAGCAGTTCTTC
TRBD1 TRBJ2-7 . TRBV28 CASGVLQGAGYEQYF TGTGCCAGCGGGGTTTTACAGGGGGCCGGCTACGAGCAGTACTTC
. TRBJ1-1 . TRBV18 CASSPISGGGSTEAFF TGTGCCAGCTCACCAATTTCCGGGGGCGGGAGTACCGAAGCTTTCTTT
TRBD2 TRBJ2-7 . TRBV6-5 CASSYRTSGTYEQYF TGTGCCAGCAGTTACCGGACTAGCGGCACCTACGAGCAGTACTTC
. TRBJ1-3 . TRBV28 CASSPSLGGDSSGNTIYF TGTGCCAGCAGTCCCTCCCTCGGGGGAGACAGCTCTGGAAACACCATATATTTT
. TRBJ2-2 . TRBV5-4 CASSVDSSGSRELFF TGTGCCAGCAGCGTGGACAGTTCCGGAAGTAGGGAGCTGTTTTTT
. TRBJ2-1 . TRBV10-3 CAISEGAQSEQFF TGTGCCATCAGTGAAGGGGCGCAAAGTGAGCAGTTCTTC
. TRBJ2-7 . TRBV11-1 CASSVLWSSREQYF TGTGCCAGCAGCGTACTGTGGAGCTCGAGGGAGCAGTACTTC
. TRBJ2-7 . TRBV21-1 CASKRTPKQGPPYEQYF TGTGCCAGTAAGCGAACCCCGAAACAGGGGCCTCCCTACGAGCAGTACTTC
TRBD2 TRBJ2-1 once TRBV30 CAWSLGLAGPNNEQFF TGTGCCTGGAGTCTCGGACTAGCGGGGCCGAACAATGAGCAGTTCTTC
TRBD1 TRBJ2-7 . TRBV30 CAWSFGTGKQYF TGTGCCTGGAGTTTCGGGACAGGGAAACAGTACTTC
. TRBJ2-1 . TRBV6-5 CASSEQITNNEQFF TGTGCCAGCAGTGAACAGATAACAAACAATGAGCAGTTCTTC
. TRBJ1-2 . TRBV28 CASSDPTPSGFNYGYTF TGTGCCAGCAGTGACCCAACCCCCTCAGGTTTTAACTATGGCTACACCTTC
TRBD1 TRBJ1-1 . TRBV28 CASRTGGKRTEAFF TGTGCCAGCCGGACAGGGGGAAAGAGAACTGAAGCTTTCTTT
TRBD2 TRBJ2-1 . TRBV4-1 CASSQASGRMYNEQFF TGCGCCAGCAGCCAAGCTAGCGGGAGGATGTACAATGAGCAGTTCTTC
. TRBJ2-2 . TRBV2 CASTEALALNTGELFF TGTGCCAGCACCGAAGCCCTAGCGCTGAACACCGGGGAGCTGTTTTTT
. TRBJ2-3 . TRBV6-6 CASKGGDLTDTQYF TGTGCCAGCAAGGGCGGGGACCTCACAGATACGCAGTATTTT
TRBD2 TRBJ2-1 . TRBV5-4 CASSLVGAGGGLGVEQFF TGTGCCAGCAGCTTGGTTGGGGCAGGCGGCGGACTAGGGGTTGAGCAGTTCTTC
TRBD1 TRBJ1-2 . TRBV6-1 CASSQATGLGANYGYTF TGTGCCAGCAGTCAAGCGACAGGGCTGGGTGCTAACTATGGCTACACCTTC
. TRBJ2-7 . TRBV11-2 CASEGSITNEQYF TGTGCCAGCGAGGGCTCCATCACGAACGAGCAGTACTTC
TRBD2 TRBJ2-3 few TRBV5-8 CASSLSGGVDTQYF TGTGCCAGCAGCCTATCTGGGGGGGTTGATACGCAGTATTTT
TRBD1 TRBJ1-1 few TRBV27 CASSLAGGYTEAFF TGTGCCAGCAGTTTAGCAGGGGGTTACACTGAAGCTTTCTTT
TRBD1 TRBJ1-2 . TRBV30 CACLSTGGYGYTF TGTGCCTGCCTATCTACAGGGGGCTATGGCTACACCTTC
. TRBJ1-2 . TRBV2 CASSVSGNYGYTF TGTGCCAGCAGTGTCTCGGGGAACTATGGCTACACCTTC
TRBD2 TRBJ2-1 . TRBV5-1 CASSYGVFSGGASYNEQFF TGCGCCAGCAGCTATGGAGTCTTTAGCGGGGGGGCCTCCTACAATGAGCAGTTCTTC
. TRBJ1-4 . TRBV5-5 CASSEHRNEKLFF TGTGCCAGCAGCGAACACCGTAATGAAAAACTGTTTTTT
TRBD2 TRBJ2-7 . TRBV4-3 CASSQDPEGLAGSYEQYF TGCGCCAGCAGCCAAGATCCCGAGGGACTAGCGGGTTCCTACGAGCAGTACTTC
TRBD2 TRBJ2-7 . TRBV7-9 CSSSLVSGGLNYEQYF TGTTCCAGCAGCTTAGTGTCGGGAGGGCTGAACTACGAGCAGTACTTC
TRBD1 TRBJ1-1 . TRBV30 CAWSVRGRGVNTEAFF TGTGCCTGGAGTGTAAGGGGGCGCGGGGTGAACACTGAAGCTTTCTTT
TRBD2 TRBJ2-2 few TRBV28 CASRSGGTGELFF TGTGCCAGCAGGTCGGGGGGCACCGGGGAGCTGTTTTTT
. TRBJ1-4 . TRBV7-8 CASSLGRLRGEKLFF TGTGCCAGCAGCTTAGGGAGACTCCGGGGTGAAAAACTGTTTTTT
. TRBJ2-7 once TRBV28 CASRDTTGTSYEQYF TGTGCCAGCAGGGACACGACAGGCACCTCCTACGAGCAGTACTTC
TRBD1 TRBJ1-1 . TRBV18 CASSAGTGWGTEAFF TGTGCCAGCTCAGCCGGGACAGGGTGGGGAACTGAAGCTTTCTTT
. TRBJ2-1 . TRBV4-2 CASSQDPPGGSDEQFF TGTGCCAGCAGCCAAGACCCGCCCGGGGGAAGCGATGAGCAGTTCTTC
. TRBJ2-2 . TRBV30 CAWSVGASGELFF TGTGCCTGGAGTGTAGGAGCGTCTGGGGAGCTGTTTTTT
TRBD1 TRBJ1-5 . TRBV7-9 CSSSQGGGQPQHF TGTTCCAGCAGCCAAGGGGGCGGGCAGCCCCAGCATTTT
TRBD2 TRBJ2-1 . TRBV6-5 CASSHDSGPYNEQFF TGTGCCAGCAGCCACGATAGCGGGCCGTACAATGAGCAGTTCTTC
. TRBJ1-2 . TRBV6-5 CASSPMVGQNYGYTF TGTGCCAGCAGCCCTATGGTGGGACAAAACTATGGCTACACCTTC
. TRBJ2-7 . TRBV29-1 CSVEESQNYEQYF TGCAGCGTTGAAGAATCACAGAACTACGAGCAGTACTTC
. TRBJ1-1 . TRBV5-1 CASSRKGDTEAFF TGCGCCAGCAGCAGGAAAGGAGACACTGAAGCTTTCTTT
. TRBJ1-3 . TRBV6-1 CASSHDRSSGNTIYF TGTGCCAGCAGCCACGACAGGAGCTCTGGAAACACCATATATTTT
. TRBJ1-4 . TRBV7-9 CSSSASGGGAAVEKLFF TGTTCCAGCAGCGCGTCCGGCGGGGGGGCGGCGGTTGAAAAACTGTTTTTT
. TRBJ2-5 . TRBV29-1 CSVGSSRVSQETQYF TGCAGCGTTGGGAGTAGCAGGGTCTCCCAAGAGACCCAGTACTTC
TRBD2 TRBJ2-1 . TRBV6-5 CASSYQRGGTNEQFF TGTGCCAGCAGTTATCAGCGGGGGGGCACGAATGAGCAGTTCTTC
. TRBJ2-7 once TRBV7-2 CASSLMFSRDEQYF TGTGCCAGCAGCTTAATGTTCTCTAGAGACGAGCAGTACTTC
. TRBJ1-2 . TRBV13 CASSRGQPFYGYTF TGTGCCAGCAGCCGGGGACAACCTTTCTATGGCTACACCTTC
. TRBJ2-3 . TRBV6-5 CASSYLSSSTDTQYF TGTGCCAGCAGTTACTTGTCCTCTAGCACAGATACGCAGTATTTT